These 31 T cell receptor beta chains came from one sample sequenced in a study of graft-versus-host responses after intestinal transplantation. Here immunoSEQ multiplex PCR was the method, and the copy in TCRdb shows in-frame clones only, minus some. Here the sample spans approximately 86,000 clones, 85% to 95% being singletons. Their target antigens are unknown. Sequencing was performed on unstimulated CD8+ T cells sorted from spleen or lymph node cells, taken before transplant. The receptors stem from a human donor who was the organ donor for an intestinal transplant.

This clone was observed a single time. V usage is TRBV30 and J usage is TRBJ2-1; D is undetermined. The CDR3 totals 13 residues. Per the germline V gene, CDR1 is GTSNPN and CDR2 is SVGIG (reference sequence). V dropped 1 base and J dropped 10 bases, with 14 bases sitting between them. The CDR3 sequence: CAWSGLSFGEQFF. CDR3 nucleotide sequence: TGTGCCTGGAGTGGGCTTTCGTTCGGGGAGCAGTTCTTC.

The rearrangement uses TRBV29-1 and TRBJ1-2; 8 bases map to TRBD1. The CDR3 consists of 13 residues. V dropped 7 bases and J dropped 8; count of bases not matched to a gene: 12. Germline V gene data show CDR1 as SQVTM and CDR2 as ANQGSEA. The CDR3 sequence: CSAIAGQGSGYTF. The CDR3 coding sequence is TGCAGCGCCATAGCCGGACAGGGTAGCGGCTACACCTTC.

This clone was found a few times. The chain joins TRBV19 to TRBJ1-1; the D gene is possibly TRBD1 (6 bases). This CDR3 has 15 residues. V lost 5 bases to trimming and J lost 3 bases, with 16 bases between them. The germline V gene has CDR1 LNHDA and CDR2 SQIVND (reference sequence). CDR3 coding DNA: TGTGCCAGTAGTCCGGACAGTGGGCGGGACACTGAAGCTTTCTTT. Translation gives CASSPDSGRDTEAFF.

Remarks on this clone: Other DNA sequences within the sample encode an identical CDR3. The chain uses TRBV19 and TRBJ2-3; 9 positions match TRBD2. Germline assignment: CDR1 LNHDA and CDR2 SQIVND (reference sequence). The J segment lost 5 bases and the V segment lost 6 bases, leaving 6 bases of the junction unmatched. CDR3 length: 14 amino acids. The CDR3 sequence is CASSLSGGVDTQYF. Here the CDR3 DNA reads TGTGCCAGTAGCCTTAGCGGGGGAGTAGATACGCAGTATTTT.

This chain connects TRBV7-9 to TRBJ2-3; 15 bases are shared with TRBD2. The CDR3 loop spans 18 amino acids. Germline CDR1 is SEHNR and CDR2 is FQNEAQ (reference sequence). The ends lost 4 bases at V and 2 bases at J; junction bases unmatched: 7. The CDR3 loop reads CASSYVGTSGGYTDTQYF. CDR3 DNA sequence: TGTGCCAGCAGCTACGTGGGGACTAGCGGGGGGTACACAGATACGCAGTATTTT. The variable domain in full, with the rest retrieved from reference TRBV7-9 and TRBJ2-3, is DTGVSQNPRHKITKRGQNVTFRCDPISEHNRLYWYRQTLGQGPEFLTYFQNEAQLEKSRLLSDRFSAERPKGSFSTLEIQRTEQGDSAMYLCASSYVGTSGGYTDTQYFGPGTRLTVL.

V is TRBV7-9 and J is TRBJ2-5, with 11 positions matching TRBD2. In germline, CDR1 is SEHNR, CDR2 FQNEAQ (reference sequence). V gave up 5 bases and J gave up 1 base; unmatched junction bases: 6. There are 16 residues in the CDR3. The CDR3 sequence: CASSPSGGPFQETQYF. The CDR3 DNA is TGTGCCAGCAGCCCTAGCGGGGGGCCATTCCAAGAGACCCAGTACTTC. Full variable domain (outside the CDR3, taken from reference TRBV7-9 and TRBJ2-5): DTGVSQNPRHKITKRGQNVTFRCDPISEHNRLYWYRQTLGQGPEFLTYFQNEAQLEKSRLLSDRFSAERPKGSFSTLEIQRTEQGDSAMYLCASSPSGGPFQETQYFGPGTRLLVL.

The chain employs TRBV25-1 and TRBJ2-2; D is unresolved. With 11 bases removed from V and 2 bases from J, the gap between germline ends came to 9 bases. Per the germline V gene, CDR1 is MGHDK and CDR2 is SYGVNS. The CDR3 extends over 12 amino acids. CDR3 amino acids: CAVTDNTGELFF. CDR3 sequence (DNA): TGTGCCGTTACAGATAACACCGGGGAGCTGTTTTTT.

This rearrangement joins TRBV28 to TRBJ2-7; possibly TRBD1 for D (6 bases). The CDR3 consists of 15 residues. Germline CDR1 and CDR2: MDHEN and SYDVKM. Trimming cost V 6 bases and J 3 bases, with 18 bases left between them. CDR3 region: CASSSWIGGIYEQYF. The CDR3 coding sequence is TGTGCCAGCAGCTCCTGGATAGGGGGTATCTACGAGCAGTACTTC.

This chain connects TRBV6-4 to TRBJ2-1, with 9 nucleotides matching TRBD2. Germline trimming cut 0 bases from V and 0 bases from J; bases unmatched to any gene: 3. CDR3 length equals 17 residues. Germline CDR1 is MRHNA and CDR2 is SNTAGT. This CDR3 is CASSDSGSGGSYNEQFF. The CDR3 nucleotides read TGTGCCAGCAGTGACTCGGGTAGCGGGGGCTCCTACAATGAGCAGTTCTTC.

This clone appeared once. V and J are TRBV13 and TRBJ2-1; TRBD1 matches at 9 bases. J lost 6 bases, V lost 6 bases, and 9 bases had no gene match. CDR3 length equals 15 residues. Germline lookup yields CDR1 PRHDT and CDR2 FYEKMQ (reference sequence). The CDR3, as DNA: TGTGCCAGCAGTTACGGGACAGGGATGGCCAATGAGCAGTTCTTC. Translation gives CASSYGTGMANEQFF.

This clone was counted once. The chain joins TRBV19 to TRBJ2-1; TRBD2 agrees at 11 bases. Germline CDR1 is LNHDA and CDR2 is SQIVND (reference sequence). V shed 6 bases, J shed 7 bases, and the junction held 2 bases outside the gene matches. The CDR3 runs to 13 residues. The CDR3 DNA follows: TGTGCCAGTAGGTGGACTAGCGGGAATGAGCAGTTCTTC. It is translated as CASRWTSGNEQFF. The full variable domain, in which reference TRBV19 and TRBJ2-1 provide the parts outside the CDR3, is DGGITQSPKYLFRKEGQNVTLSCEQNLNHDAMYWYRQDPGQGLRLIYYSQIVNDFQKGDIAEGYSVSREKKESFPLTVTSAQKNPTAFYLCASRWTSGNEQFFGPGTRLTVL.

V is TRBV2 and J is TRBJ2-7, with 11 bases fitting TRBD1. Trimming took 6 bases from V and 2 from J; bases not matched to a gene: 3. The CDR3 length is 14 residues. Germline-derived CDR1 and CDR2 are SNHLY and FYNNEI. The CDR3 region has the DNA TGTGCCAGCAGGCCGGGACAGGGGGCCTACGAGCAGTACTTC. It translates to CASRPGQGAYEQYF.

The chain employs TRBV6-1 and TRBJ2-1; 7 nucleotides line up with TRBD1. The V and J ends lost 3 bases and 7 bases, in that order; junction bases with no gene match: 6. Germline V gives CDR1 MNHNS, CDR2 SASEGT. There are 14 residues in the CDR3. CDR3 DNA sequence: TGTGCCAGCAGTGACAGGGGGTTAGGGAATGAGCAGTTCTTC. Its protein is CASSDRGLGNEQFF.

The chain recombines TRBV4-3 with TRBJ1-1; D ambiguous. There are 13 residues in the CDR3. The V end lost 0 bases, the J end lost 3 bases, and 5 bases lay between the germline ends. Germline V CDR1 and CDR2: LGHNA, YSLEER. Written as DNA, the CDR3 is TGCGCCAGCAGCCAAGAAGAGGACACTGAAGCTTTCTTT. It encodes CASSQEEDTEAFF.

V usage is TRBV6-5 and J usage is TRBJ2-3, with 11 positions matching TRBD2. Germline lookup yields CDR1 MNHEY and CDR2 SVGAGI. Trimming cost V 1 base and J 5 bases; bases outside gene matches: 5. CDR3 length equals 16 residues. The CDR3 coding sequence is TGTGCCAGCAGTTACTTTAGCGGGGGGGCCGGAGATACGCAGTATTTT. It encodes CASSYFSGGAGDTQYF.

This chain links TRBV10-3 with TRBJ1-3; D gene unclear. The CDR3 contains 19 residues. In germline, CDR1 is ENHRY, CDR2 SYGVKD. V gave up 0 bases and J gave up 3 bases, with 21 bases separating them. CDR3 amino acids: CAISESAKGPAVSGNTIYF. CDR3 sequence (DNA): TGTGCCATCAGTGAGTCGGCAAAAGGTCCCGCGGTAAGTGGAAACACCATATATTTT.

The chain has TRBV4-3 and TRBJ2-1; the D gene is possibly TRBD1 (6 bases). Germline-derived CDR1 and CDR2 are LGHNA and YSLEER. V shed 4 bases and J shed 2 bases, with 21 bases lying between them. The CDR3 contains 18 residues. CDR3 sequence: CASSPLPLRQVPYNEQFF. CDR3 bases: TGCGCCAGCAGCCCCCTCCCGTTGAGACAGGTGCCCTACAATGAGCAGTTCTTC.

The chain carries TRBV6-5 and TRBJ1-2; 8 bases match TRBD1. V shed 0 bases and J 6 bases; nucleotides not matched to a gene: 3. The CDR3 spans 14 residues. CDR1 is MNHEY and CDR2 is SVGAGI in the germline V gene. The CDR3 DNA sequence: TGTGCCAGCAGTTACTCACCAGGGGGCAATGGCTACACCTTC. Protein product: CASSYSPGGNGYTF.

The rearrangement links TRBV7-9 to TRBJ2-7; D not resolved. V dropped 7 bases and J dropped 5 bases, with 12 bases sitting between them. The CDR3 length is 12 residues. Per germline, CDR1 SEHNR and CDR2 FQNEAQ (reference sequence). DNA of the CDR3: TGTGCCAGCACCGGAGTCTGGGACGAGCAGTACTTC. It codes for CASTGVWDEQYF.

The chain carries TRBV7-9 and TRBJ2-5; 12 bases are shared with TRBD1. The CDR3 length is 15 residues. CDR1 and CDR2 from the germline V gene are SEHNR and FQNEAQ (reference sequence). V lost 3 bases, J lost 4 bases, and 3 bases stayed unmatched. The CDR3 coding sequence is TGTGCCAGCAGCTTGGGGACAGGGGGCGGAGAGACCCAGTACTTC. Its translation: CASSLGTGGGETQYF.

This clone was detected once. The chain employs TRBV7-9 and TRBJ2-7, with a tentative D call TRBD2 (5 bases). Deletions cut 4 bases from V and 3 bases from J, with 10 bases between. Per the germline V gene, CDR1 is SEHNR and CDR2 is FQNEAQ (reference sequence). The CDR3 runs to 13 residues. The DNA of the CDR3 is TGTGCCAGCAGCTCGCCGGGGAACTACGAGCAGTACTTC. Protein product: CASSSPGNYEQYF.

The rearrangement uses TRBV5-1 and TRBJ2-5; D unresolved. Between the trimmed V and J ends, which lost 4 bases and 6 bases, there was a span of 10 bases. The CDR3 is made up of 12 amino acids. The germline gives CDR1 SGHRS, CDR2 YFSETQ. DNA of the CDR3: TGCGCCAGCAGCCTATCCGATAAGACCCAGTACTTC. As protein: CASSLSDKTQYF.

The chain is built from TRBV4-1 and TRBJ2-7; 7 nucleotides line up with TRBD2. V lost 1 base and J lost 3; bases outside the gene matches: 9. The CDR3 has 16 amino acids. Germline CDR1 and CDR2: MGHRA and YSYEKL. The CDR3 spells CASSQGVSGSFYEQYF. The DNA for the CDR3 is TGCGCCAGCAGCCAAGGCGTTAGCGGGTCCTTCTACGAGCAGTACTTC.

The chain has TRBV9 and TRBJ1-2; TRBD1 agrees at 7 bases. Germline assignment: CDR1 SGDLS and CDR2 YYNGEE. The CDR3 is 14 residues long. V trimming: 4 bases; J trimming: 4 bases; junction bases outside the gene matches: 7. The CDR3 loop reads CASSSGTEFYGYTF. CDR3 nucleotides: TGTGCCAGCAGCTCCGGGACAGAATTCTATGGCTACACCTTC.

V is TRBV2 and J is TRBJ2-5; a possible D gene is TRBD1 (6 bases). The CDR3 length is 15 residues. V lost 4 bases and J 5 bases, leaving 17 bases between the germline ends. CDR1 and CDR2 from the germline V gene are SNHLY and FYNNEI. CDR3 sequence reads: CASSGRQVRLETQYF. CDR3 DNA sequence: TGTGCCAGCAGTGGGCGACAGGTACGATTGGAGACCCAGTACTTC.

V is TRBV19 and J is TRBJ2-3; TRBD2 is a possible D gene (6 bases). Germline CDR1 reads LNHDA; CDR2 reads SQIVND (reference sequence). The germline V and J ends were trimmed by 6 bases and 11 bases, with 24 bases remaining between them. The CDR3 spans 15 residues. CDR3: CASRGDVAAPHRQYF. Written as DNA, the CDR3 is TGTGCCAGTAGAGGAGATGTAGCGGCCCCCCATAGGCAGTATTTT.

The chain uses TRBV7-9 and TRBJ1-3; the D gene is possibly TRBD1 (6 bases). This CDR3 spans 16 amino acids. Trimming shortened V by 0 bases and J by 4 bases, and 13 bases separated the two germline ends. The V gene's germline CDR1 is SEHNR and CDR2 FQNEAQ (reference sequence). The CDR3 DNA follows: TGTGCCAGCAGCTTAGCCGACAGGCTAAGAGGAAACACCATATATTTT. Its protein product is CASSLADRLRGNTIYF. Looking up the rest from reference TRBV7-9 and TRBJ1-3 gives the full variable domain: DTGVSQNPRHKITKRGQNVTFRCDPISEHNRLYWYRQTLGQGPEFLTYFQNEAQLEKSRLLSDRFSAERPKGSFSTLEIQRTEQGDSAMYLCASSLADRLRGNTIYFGEGSWLTVV.

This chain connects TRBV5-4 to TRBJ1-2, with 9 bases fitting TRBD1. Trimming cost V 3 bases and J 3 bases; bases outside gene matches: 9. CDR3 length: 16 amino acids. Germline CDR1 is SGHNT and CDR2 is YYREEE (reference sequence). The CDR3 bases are TGTGCCAGCAGCTCCATGCCCGGGACAGGGTACTATGGCTACACCTTC. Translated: CASSSMPGTGYYGYTF.

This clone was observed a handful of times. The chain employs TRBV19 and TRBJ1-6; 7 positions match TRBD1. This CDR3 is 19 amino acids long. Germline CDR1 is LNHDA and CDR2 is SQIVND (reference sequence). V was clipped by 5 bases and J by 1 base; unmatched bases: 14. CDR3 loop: CASSGGQVLGDSYNSPLHF. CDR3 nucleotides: TGTGCCAGTAGTGGAGGACAGGTGCTCGGGGATTCCTATAATTCACCCCTCCACTTT.

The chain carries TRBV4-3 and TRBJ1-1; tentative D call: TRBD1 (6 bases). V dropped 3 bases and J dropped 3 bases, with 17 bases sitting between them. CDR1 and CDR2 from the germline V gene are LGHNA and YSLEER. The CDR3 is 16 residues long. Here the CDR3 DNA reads TGCGCCAGCAGCCAGGGCCCGGGGGGCGCAGACACTGAAGCTTTCTTT. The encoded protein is CASSQGPGGADTEAFF.

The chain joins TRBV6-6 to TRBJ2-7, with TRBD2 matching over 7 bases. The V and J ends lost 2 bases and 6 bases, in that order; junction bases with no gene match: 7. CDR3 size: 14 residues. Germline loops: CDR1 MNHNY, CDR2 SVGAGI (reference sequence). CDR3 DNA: TGTGCCAGCAGTTACGGCGGGGAGGGCGGCGAGCAGTACTTC. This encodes CASSYGGEGGEQYF.